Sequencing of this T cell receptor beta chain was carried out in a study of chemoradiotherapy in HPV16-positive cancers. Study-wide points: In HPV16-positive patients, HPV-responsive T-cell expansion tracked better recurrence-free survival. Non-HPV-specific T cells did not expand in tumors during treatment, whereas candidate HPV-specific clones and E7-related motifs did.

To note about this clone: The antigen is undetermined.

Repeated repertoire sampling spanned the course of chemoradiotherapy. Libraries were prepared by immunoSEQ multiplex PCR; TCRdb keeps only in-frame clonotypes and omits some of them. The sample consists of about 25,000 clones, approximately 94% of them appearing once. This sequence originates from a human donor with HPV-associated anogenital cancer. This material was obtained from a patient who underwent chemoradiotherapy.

The DNA of the CDR3 is TGTGCCAGCAGTGAATCGGGCGGCGGCACAGATACGCAGTATTTT. Its protein product is CASSESGGGTDTQYF. V and J are TRBV25-1 and TRBJ2-3; no reliable D call. V was shortened by 1 base and J by 1 base, with 9 bases between the two germline ends. This CDR3 spans 15 amino acids. The germline V gene encodes CDR1 MGHDK and CDR2 SYGVNS.